The rows below give T cell receptor beta chains drawn from one sample of a study of cytomegalovirus exposure and HLA in healthy donors. Only in-frame clones appear in the TCRdb table, and some are missing; sequencing was by immunoSEQ multiplex PCR. Among roughly 200,000 clones listed, about 77% were seen once. Sequenced material: PBMCs. These receptor sequences come from a woman aged 30 to 39 in good health and CMV-seronegative. The CDR3 runs from the conserved cysteine through the conserved F or W. The order of the fields is J gene, V gene, D gene, clone size, CDR3 protein, CDR3 DNA. The D gene is left open where the match is weak. The size entry is marked missing in some rows and otherwise reads once, few, many or a size class.

TRBJ1-2 TRBV6-1 TRBD1 once CASSLRDSVLLGYTF TGTGCCAGCAGTCTCCGGGACAGTGTCCTCTTAGGCTACACCTTC
TRBJ1-1 TRBV7-8 TRBD1 few CASSLWTGGTEAFF TGTGCCAGCAGCCTCTGGACAGGGGGCACTGAAGCTTTCTTT
TRBJ1-3 TRBV7-9 NA NA CASSLGMVSVGYSGNTIYF TGTGCCAGCAGCTTAGGGATGGTTTCGGTTGGCTACAGTGGAAACACCATATATTTT
TRBJ2-2 TRBV11-3 TRBD1 NA CASSLDRGTGELFF TGTGCCAGCAGCTTGGACAGGGGGACCGGGGAGCTGTTTTTT
TRBJ2-7 TRBV7-9 NA NA CASSRGQSSYEQYF TGTGCCAGCAGCCGTGGACAGAGCTCCTACGAGCAGTACTTC
TRBJ1-2 TRBV6-5 NA NA CASSLRTANYGYTF TGTGCCAGCAGCCTTCGGACAGCAAACTATGGCTACACCTTC
TRBJ2-7 TRBV30 NA NA CAWFFHPSVSSGAYEQYF TGTGCCTGGTTCTTTCATCCTAGCGTTTCATCCGGTGCCTACGAGCAGTACTTC
TRBJ1-1 TRBV29-1 TRBD1 NA CSVDRDRYTEAFF TGCAGCGTTGATCGGGACAGGTACACTGAAGCTTTCTTT
TRBJ2-3 TRBV7-2 NA NA CASSLSREMDTQYF TGTGCCAGCAGCTTATCCAGGGAAATGGATACGCAGTATTTT
TRBJ2-7 TRBV28 NA NA CASSMAPYEQYF TGTGCCAGCAGTATGGCACCCTACGAGCAGTACTTC
TRBJ2-7 TRBV28 NA NA CASSLLRGYEQYF TGTGCCAGCAGTTTATTAAGGGGTTACGAGCAGTACTTC
TRBJ1-2 TRBV19 NA NA CASTYLGQVPYGYTF TGTGCCAGTACTTATCTGGGACAAGTGCCCTATGGCTACACCTTC
TRBJ2-7 TRBV5-1 NA NA CASSLAGGRSYEQYF TGCGCCAGCAGCTTGGCCGGGGGACGCTCCTACGAGCAGTACTTC
TRBJ2-3 TRBV4-2 NA NA CASSQARASGVQTDTQYF TGTGCCAGCAGCCAAGCTCGCGCCTCGGGAGTTCAGACAGATACGCAGTATTTT
TRBJ2-7 TRBV5-1 TRBD2 NA CASSLGAGGYYEQYF TGCGCCAGCAGCTTGGGAGCGGGAGGATATTACGAGCAGTACTTC
TRBJ1-2 TRBV7-9 NA once CSSSLPQGRGYGYTF TGTTCCAGCAGCCTACCACAGGGACGGGGCTATGGCTACACCTTC
TRBJ2-2 TRBV7-6 TRBD1 NA CASSWGQDANTGELFF TGTGCCAGCAGCTGGGGACAGGACGCGAACACCGGGGAGCTGTTTTTT
TRBJ2-6 TRBV5-1 TRBD1 NA CASSLEGGAFGGANVLTF TGCGCCAGCAGCTTGGAAGGGGGCGCATTCGGTGGGGCCAACGTCCTGACTTTC
TRBJ1-2 TRBV6-1 TRBD1 NA CASSEAPRTGANYGYTF TGTGCCAGCAGTGAAGCGCCTCGGACAGGAGCTAACTATGGCTACACCTTC
TRBJ1-2 TRBV5-5 TRBD1 NA CASSPWTGSYGYTF TGTGCCAGCAGCCCATGGACAGGGAGCTATGGCTACACCTTC
TRBJ2-1 TRBV30 NA NA CAWSPPVSYNEQFF TGTGCCTGGAGTCCCCCCGTTTCCTACAATGAGCAGTTCTTC
TRBJ1-3 TRBV14 NA NA CASSQSGSGNTIYF TGTGCCAGCAGCCAGAGCGGGTCAGGAAACACCATATATTTT
TRBJ2-1 TRBV6-5 TRBD2 NA CASSSGLAGVSEQFF TGTGCCAGCAGTTCGGGACTAGCGGGAGTTAGTGAGCAGTTCTTC
TRBJ2-1 TRBV13 TRBD2 NA CASSSGLDNEQFF TGTGCCAGCAGCTCAGGACTAGACAATGAGCAGTTCTTC
TRBJ1-1 TRBV19 NA NA CASTPHRENTEAFF TGTGCCAGTACCCCCCACAGGGAAAACACTGAAGCTTTCTTT
TRBJ1-1 TRBV27 NA NA CASRSTGAEAFF TGTGCCAGCAGGTCAACGGGAGCTGAAGCTTTCTTT
TRBJ1-4 TRBV12-5 NA NA CASAPTGIGAEKLFF TGTGCTAGTGCCCCCACTGGCATAGGGGCTGAAAAACTGTTTTTT
TRBJ2-7 TRBV7-2 NA NA CASSFAGGTYEQYF TGTGCCAGCAGCTTCGCTGGGGGGACCTACGAGCAGTACTTC
TRBJ1-4 TRBV6-1 NA NA CASSERPPRFRGEKLFF TGTGCCAGCAGTGAAAGGCCCCCAAGATTCCGAGGTGAAAAACTGTTTTTT
TRBJ1-2 TRBV19 NA NA CASRTREADSNYGYTF TGTGCCAGTAGAACCAGAGAGGCAGATTCTAACTATGGCTACACCTTC
TRBJ2-1 TRBV29-1 TRBD2 NA CSVDGYAGGSYNEQFF TGCAGCGTTGATGGGTACGCGGGGGGGTCCTACAATGAGCAGTTCTTC
TRBJ2-2 TRBV14 TRBD1 NA CASSQVNRGYLNTGELFF TGTGCCAGCAGCCAAGTAAACAGGGGGTACTTGAACACCGGGGAGCTGTTTTTT
TRBJ2-3 TRBV7-8 TRBD2 NA CASSPGLDSTDTQYF TGTGCCAGCAGTCCCGGACTAGATAGCACAGATACGCAGTATTTT
TRBJ1-1 TRBV5-4 TRBD1 NA CASSPAPGQGPVTEAFF TGTGCCAGCAGCCCAGCCCCAGGACAGGGTCCGGTCACTGAAGCTTTCTTT
TRBJ2-3 TRBV25-1 TRBD1 NA CASSATGSKADTQYF TGTGCCAGCAGTGCGACAGGGAGTAAGGCAGATACGCAGTATTTT
TRBJ2-7 TRBV6-1 TRBD1 NA CASSLDRGAAYEQYF TGTGCCAGCAGTCTCGACAGGGGCGCCGCCTACGAGCAGTACTTC
TRBJ2-7 TRBV7-6 TRBD1 NA CASSPRTGGFQIPYEQYF TGTGCCAGCAGCCCAAGGACAGGGGGGTTTCAGATTCCCTACGAGCAGTACTTC
TRBJ2-4 TRBV6-5 TRBD2 NA CASRQSGSNIQYF TGTGCCAGCAGACAGAGCGGGAGCAACATTCAGTACTTC
TRBJ1-3 TRBV10-3 NA once CAISDNPRAGNTIYF TGTGCCATCAGTGATAACCCACGGGCTGGAAACACCATATATTTT
TRBJ2-7 TRBV2 TRBD2 NA CASRTGTSGEQYF TGTGCCAGCAGAACCGGGACTAGCGGTGAGCAGTACTTC
TRBJ2-2 TRBV6-5 TRBD2 NA CASNRAGENTGELFF TGTGCCAGCAATCGCGCGGGAGAGAACACCGGGGAGCTGTTTTTT